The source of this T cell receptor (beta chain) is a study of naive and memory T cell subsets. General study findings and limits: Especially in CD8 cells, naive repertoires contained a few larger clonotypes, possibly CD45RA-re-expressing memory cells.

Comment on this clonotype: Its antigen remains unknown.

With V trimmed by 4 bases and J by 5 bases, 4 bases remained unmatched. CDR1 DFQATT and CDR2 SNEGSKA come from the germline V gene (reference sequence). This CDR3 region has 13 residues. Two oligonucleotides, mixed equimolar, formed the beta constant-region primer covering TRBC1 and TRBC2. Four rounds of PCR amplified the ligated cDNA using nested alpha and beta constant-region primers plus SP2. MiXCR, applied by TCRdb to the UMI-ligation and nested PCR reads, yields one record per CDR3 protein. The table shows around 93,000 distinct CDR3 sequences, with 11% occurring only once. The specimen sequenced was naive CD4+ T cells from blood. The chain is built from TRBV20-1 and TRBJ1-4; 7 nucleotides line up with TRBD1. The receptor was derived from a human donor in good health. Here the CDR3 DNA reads TGCAGTGCTATTAAACAGGGGAATGAAAAACTGTTTTTT. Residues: CSAIKQGNEKLFF.